This T cell receptor (beta chain) was recovered during a study of radiotherapy plus CTLA-4 blockade in lung cancer. The germline V gene encodes CDR1 MNHEY and CDR2 SVGAGI. The V gene lost 11 bases and the J gene lost 2 bases, with 16 bases spanning the gap. There are 13 residues in the CDR3. Clones were read by immunoSEQ multiplex PCR, and TCRdb kept only the in-frame ones, dropping some. The table records 80,000 or so clones, about 78% of them present only once. Sequenced material: peripheral blood, taken from a patient treated with radiotherapy plus ipilimumab. The clonotype comes from a human donor with non-small cell lung cancer whose response to radiotherapy plus ipilimumab could not be evaluated. Some clones in this sample may be carry-over from other donors' samples. The chain recombines TRBV6-5 with TRBJ2-7; tentatively, D is TRBD1 (6 bases). The CDR3 spells CAGKQGPTYEQYF. CDR3 DNA sequence: TGTGCCGGTAAACAGGGCCCAACCTACGAGCAGTACTTC.